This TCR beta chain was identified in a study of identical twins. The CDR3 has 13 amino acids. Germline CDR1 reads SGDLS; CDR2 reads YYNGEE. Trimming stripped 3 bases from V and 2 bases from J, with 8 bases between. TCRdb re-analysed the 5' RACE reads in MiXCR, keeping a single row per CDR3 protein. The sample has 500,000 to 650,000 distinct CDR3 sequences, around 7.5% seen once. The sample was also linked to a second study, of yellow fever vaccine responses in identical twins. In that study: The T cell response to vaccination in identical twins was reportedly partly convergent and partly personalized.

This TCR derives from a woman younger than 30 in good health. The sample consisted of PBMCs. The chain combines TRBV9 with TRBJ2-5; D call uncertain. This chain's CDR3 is CASSDGLQETQYF. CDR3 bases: TGTGCCAGCAGCGACGGGCTGCAAGAGACCCAGTACTTC. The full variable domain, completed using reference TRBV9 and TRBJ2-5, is DSGVTQTPKHLITATGQRVTLRCSPRSGDLSVYWYQQSLDQGLQFLIQYYNGEERAKGNILERFSAQQFPDLHSELNLSSLELGDSALYFCASSDGLQETQYFGPGTRLLVL.